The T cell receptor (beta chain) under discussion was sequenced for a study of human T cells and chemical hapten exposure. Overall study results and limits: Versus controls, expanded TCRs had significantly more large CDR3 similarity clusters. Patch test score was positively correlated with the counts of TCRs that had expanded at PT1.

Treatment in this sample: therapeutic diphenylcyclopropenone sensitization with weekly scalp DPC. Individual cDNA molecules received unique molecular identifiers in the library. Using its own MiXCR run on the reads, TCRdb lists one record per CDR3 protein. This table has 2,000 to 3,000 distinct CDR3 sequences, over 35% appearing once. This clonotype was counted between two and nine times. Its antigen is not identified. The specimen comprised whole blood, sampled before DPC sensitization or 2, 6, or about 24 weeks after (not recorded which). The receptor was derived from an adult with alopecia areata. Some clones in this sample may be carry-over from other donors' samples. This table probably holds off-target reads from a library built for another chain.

Written as DNA, the CDR3 is TGTGCCAGCAGCTTAGGGACAGGGCGGGAGACCCAGTACTTC. This gives the protein CASSLGTGRETQYF. This chain joins TRBV7-3 and TRBJ2-5; 9 bases map to TRBD1. Trimming cost V 2 bases and J 5 bases; bases outside gene matches: 3. The germline V gene has CDR1 SGHTA and CDR2 FQGTGA. This CDR3 region has 14 residues.